These 20 T cell receptor beta chains were sequenced from one sample in a study of response to subunit inactivated influenza vaccine. TCRdb ran MiXCR on the RT-PCR reads and lists one entry per CDR3 protein. The sample consists of approximately 530,000 distinct CDR3 sequences, 7.6% of them appearing once. The sample was PBMCs from blood, taken about 23 months after vaccination. All receptors derive from a man aged 50-75 years who received an inactivated influenza vaccine.

This clonotype was recorded at least ten times. The V gene is TRBV12-3 or TRBV12-4, the J gene TRBJ2-3, with D perhaps matching TRBD1 (5 bases). This CDR3 has 15 amino acids. V gave up 8 bases and J gave up 5 bases, with 20 bases separating them. CDR3 sequence reads: CASAMETVWEDTQYF. DNA of the CDR3: TGTGCCAGCGCTATGGAGACAGTTTGGGAAGATACGCAGTATTTT.

This chain joins TRBV29-1 and TRBJ2-5; 13 bases are a match to TRBD2. The V and J ends lost 7 bases and 4 bases, in that order; junction bases with no gene match: 12. This CDR3 is built from 16 residues. Germline V CDR1 and CDR2: SQVTM, ANQGSEA. CDR3 loop: CSAFRPGTSGVETQYF. In DNA, the CDR3 is TGCAGCGCCTTCAGACCCGGGACTAGCGGGGTAGAGACCCAGTACTTC.

This chain links TRBV4-3 with TRBJ2-7; no firm D call. The germline V gene has CDR1 LGHNA and CDR2 YSLEER. The CDR3 covers 13 residues. Trimming left V 0 bases short and J 4 bases short, with 7 bases between. The CDR3 sequence is CASSQDYGYEQYF. As DNA, the CDR3 is TGCGCCAGCAGCCAAGATTACGGTTACGAGCAGTACTTC.

This clonotype was counted at least ten times. The rearrangement links TRBV5-1 to TRBJ2-1; TRBD1 matches 10 bases. Looked up from germline, CDR1 is SGHRS and CDR2 is YFSETQ. The CDR3 consists of 15 residues. Losses at the gene ends were 3 bases for V and 8 bases for J; bases not matched to a gene: 8. CDR3 sequence: CASSSWGTGVDEQFF. CDR3 nucleotide sequence: TGCGCCAGCAGCTCATGGGGGACAGGGGTTGATGAGCAGTTCTTC.

This clonotype has at least ten counts. This sequence joins TRBV6-1 and TRBJ1-6, with D possibly TRBD1 on 5 matching bases. Looked up from germline, CDR1 is MNHNS and CDR2 is SASEGT. The V end lost 6 bases, the J end lost 9 bases, and 12 bases lay between the germline ends. The CDR3 is made up of 13 amino acids. This chain's CDR3 is CASRRGVSSPLHF. DNA for the CDR3: TGTGCCAGCAGAAGAGGGGTTTCTTCACCCCTCCACTTT.

This clonotype was detected only a few times. This may be a read error, as it is one base from a much larger clone. The chain joins TRBV28 to TRBJ2-2; D might be TRBD1 or TRBD2, each matching 5 bases. V was shortened by 3 bases and J by 10 bases, with 18 bases between the two germline ends. CDR1 is MDHEN and CDR2 is SYDVKM in the germline V gene. The CDR3 is made up of 15 amino acids. The chain's CDR3 is CASSFPWGTGVELFF. The CDR3, as DNA: TGTGCCAGCAGTTTCCCTTGGGGGACCGGCGTGGAGCTGTTTTTT.

In this sample, this clonotype turned up a few times. The chain carries TRBV6-1 and TRBJ1-5; perhaps TRBD1 as D (6 bases). Germline CDR1 MNHNS, CDR2 SASEGT. This CDR3 is 15 amino acids long. Deletions cut 2 bases from V and 3 bases from J, with 11 bases between. The CDR3 region has the DNA TGTGCCAGCAGTGAATCGGGGGCCAACAATCAGCCCCAGCATTTT. Protein product: CASSESGANNQPQHF.

This rearrangement joins TRBV7-8 to TRBJ2-5; 7 bases line up with TRBD1. V lost 3 bases, J lost 9 bases, and 1 base stayed unmatched. Germline-derived CDR1 and CDR2 are SGHVS and FQNEAQ. CDR3 size: 11 residues. CDR3 residues: CASSLGTAQYF. DNA for the CDR3: TGTGCCAGCAGCTTGGGGACAGCCCAGTACTTC.

This clonotype was seen repeatedly, ten times or more. The V and J genes are TRBV20-1 and TRBJ1-4; perhaps TRBD1 as D (5 bases). This CDR3 is built from 13 residues. The germline gives CDR1 DFQATT, CDR2 SNEGSKA (reference sequence). The V gene lost 6 bases and the J gene lost 5 bases, with 13 bases spanning the gap. Here the CDR3 reads CSATTATNEKLFF. CDR3 bases: TGCAGTGCCACGACAGCTACCAATGAAAAACTGTTTTTT.

This clonotype has a handful of counts. The chain is built from TRBV4-2 and TRBJ1-5; possibly TRBD1 for D (6 bases). V lost 1 base and J lost 7, with 11 bases in between. The V gene's germline CDR1 is LGHNA and CDR2 YNFKEQ. The CDR3 is 14 residues long. CDR3 region: CASSQVRDTQPQHF. DNA for the CDR3: TGTGCCAGCAGCCAAGTCCGGGACACCCAGCCCCAGCATTTT.

In its sample, this clonotype was seen a few times. The rearrangement links TRBV6-1 to TRBJ2-1, with D perhaps matching TRBD2 (6 bases). The CDR3 is 15 amino acids. Trimming stripped 3 bases from V and 5 bases from J, with 14 bases between. Per germline, CDR1 MNHNS and CDR2 SASEGT. This chain's CDR3 is CASSDTSPLHNEQFF. The CDR3 nucleotides read TGTGCCAGCAGTGATACTAGCCCGTTACACAATGAGCAGTTCTTC.

This clonotype was found many times. The rearrangement uses TRBV5-1 and TRBJ2-3, with 7 bases lining up with TRBD1. Germline lookup yields CDR1 SGHRS and CDR2 YFSETQ. J lost 2 bases, V lost 2 bases, and 5 bases had no gene match. This CDR3 region has 15 residues. Written as DNA, the CDR3 is TGCGCCAGCAGCTTTACAGGGGTTAACACAGATACGCAGTATTTT. Amino acids: CASSFTGVNTDTQYF. Looking up the rest from reference TRBV5-1 and TRBJ2-3 gives the full variable domain: KAGVTQTPRYLIKTRGQQVTLSCSPISGHRSVSWYQQTPGQGLQFLFEYFSETQRNKGNFPGRFSGRQFSNSRSEMNVSTLELGDSALYLCASSFTGVNTDTQYFGPGTRLTVL.

As regards this clonotype: A junction end diverges from the germline sequence, so it may reflect a read error. J is TRBJ1-5 and V is TRBV28; possible D gene TRBD1, 6 bases. Germline loops: CDR1 MDHEN, CDR2 SYDVKM. The CDR3 consists of 19 residues. The CDR3 bases are TGTGCCAGCGGTTTGACTCCAGGGGCGATCGGATTTTTGGATCAGCCCCAGCATTTT. It yields the protein CASGLTPGAIGFLDQPQHF.

The CDR3 region has the DNA TGTGCCTGGAGAGAAAATCTACTAGGGTTTGAGGATACGCAGTATTTT. Its translation is CAWRENLLGFEDTQYF. The chain recombines TRBV30 with TRBJ2-3, with a weak D call TRBD2 (5 bases). This CDR3 is built from 16 residues. Trimming cost V 3 bases and J 6 bases, with 22 bases left between them. CDR1 GTSNPN and CDR2 SVGIG come from the germline V gene (reference sequence).

This clonotype was found a few times. Here the CDR3 DNA reads TGTGCCACCAGCAGAGCCCCTACCAGCGATGAGCAGTTCTTC. Its protein product is CATSRAPTSDEQFF. V and J are TRBV15 and TRBJ2-1; no reliable D call. Trimming shortened V by 1 base and J by 8 bases, and 12 bases separated the two germline ends. This CDR3 region has 14 residues. Germline V gene sequence: CDR1 LNHNV, CDR2 YYDKDF (reference sequence).

This clonotype turned up a few times. The rearrangement uses TRBV12-3 or TRBV12-4 and TRBJ2-5, with 11 bases matching TRBD2. The V gene end was trimmed by 7 bases and the J gene end by 3 bases; junction bases not matched to a gene: 4. The CDR3 is 14 residues long. This CDR3 is CASTLLAGEETQYF. The CDR3 coding sequence is TGTGCCAGCACCCTACTAGCGGGGGAAGAGACCCAGTACTTC.

This clonotype was seen ten or more times. The rearrangement uses TRBV20-1 and TRBJ1-4; no definite D call. V gave up 6 bases and J gave up 7 bases, with 18 bases separating them. The CDR3 has 14 amino acids. Germline V gene sequence: CDR1 DFQATT, CDR2 SNEGSKA (reference sequence). The DNA of the CDR3 is TGCAGTGCCGCGTCGTCCTCCGCGGTTGAAAAACTGTTTTTT. Protein: CSAASSSAVEKLFF.

The chain is built from TRBV7-3 and TRBJ2-1; 7 bases match TRBD2. CDR1 and CDR2 from the germline V gene are SGHTA and FQGTGA. The CDR3 contains 15 residues. V trimming: 5 bases; J trimming: 4 bases; junction bases outside the gene matches: 8. The CDR3 bases are TGTGCCAGCAGCCTTGGAGCGGGACGGTACAATGAGCAGTTCTTC. Translating it yields CASSLGAGRYNEQFF.

This clonotype was counted between two and nine times. The J gene is TRBJ1-3, the V gene TRBV7-2, with D unresolved. This CDR3 spans 14 amino acids. Trimming cost V 1 base and J 4 bases, with 8 bases left between them. The germline V gene encodes CDR1 SGHTA and CDR2 FQGNSA. The CDR3 loop is CASSLGARGNTIYF. The CDR3 DNA follows: TGTGCCAGCAGCTTAGGGGCACGGGGAAACACCATATATTTT.

This clonotype was seen a handful of times. The chain combines TRBV29-1 with TRBJ1-2; 7 bases align to TRBD1. After removal of 2 bases from V and 7 bases from J, the junction contained 10 bases not matched to a gene. This CDR3 contains 14 residues. Germline-derived CDR1 and CDR2 are SQVTM and ANQGSEA. CDR3 region: CSVEKGGSGTGYTF. The CDR3 region has the DNA TGCAGCGTTGAAAAAGGGGGCAGTGGGACTGGCTACACCTTC.